This entry describes one TCR beta chain. The antigen remains unidentified. Eight cDNA synthesis reactions were run for every sample. Both TCRalpha and TCRbeta cDNA were subjected to two nested PCRs lasting around 15 and 9 cycles. Reanalyzing the 5' RACE reads, TCRdb keeps one entry per CDR3 protein, without DNA. Found here are just over 300,000 distinct CDR3 sequences; the top ten clones hold 5.6%. The data were obtained in a study of monozygotic twins with inflammatory bowel disease. Whole-study findings and limits: Extra variability in the repertoires of patients may have come from differing immunosuppressive treatments. Reduced clonotype sharing with other individuals was observed in IBD patients relative to healthy twins, especially with disease activity.

Sequenced input: blood. The receptor's source is a human donor with ulcerative colitis or Crohn's disease, or a healthy co-twin of an affected twin (not recorded which).

The chain's CDR3 is CASRPPDRDGNTIYF. The rearrangement joins TRBV7-2 to TRBJ1-3; TCRdb names TRBD1, which stays unverified in the absence of DNA. Germline loops: CDR1 SGHTA, CDR2 FQGNSA. The CDR3 sequence is 15 residues long.